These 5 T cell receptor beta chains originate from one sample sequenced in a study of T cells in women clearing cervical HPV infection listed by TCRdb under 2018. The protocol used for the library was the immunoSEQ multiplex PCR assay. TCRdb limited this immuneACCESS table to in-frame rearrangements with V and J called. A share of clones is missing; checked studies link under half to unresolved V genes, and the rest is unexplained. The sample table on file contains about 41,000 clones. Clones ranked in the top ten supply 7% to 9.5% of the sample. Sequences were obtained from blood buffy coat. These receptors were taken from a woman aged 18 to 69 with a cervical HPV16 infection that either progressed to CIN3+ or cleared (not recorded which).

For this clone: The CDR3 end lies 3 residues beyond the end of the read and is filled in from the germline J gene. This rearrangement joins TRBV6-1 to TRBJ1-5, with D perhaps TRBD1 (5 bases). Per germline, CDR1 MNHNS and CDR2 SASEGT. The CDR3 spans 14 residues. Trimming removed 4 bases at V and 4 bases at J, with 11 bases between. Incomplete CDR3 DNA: TGTGCCAGCAGTGTCACAGGTTTGAATCAGCCC. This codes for CASSVTGLNQP. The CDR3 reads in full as CASSVTGLNQPQHF.

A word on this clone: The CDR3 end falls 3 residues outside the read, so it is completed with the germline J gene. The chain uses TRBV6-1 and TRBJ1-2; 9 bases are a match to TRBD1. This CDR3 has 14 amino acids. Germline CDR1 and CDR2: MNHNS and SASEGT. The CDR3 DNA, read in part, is TGTGCCAGCAGTGAAAAGGACAGGGGCTCACAC. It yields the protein CASSEKDRGSH. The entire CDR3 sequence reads CASSEKDRGSHYTF.

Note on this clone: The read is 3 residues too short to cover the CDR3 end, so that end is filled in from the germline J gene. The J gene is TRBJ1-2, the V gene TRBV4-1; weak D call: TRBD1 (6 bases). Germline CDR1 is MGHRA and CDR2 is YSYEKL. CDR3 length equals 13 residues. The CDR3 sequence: CASSQAGVEGYTF. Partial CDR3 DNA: TGCGCCAGCAGCCAAGCAGGGGTTGAAGGC.

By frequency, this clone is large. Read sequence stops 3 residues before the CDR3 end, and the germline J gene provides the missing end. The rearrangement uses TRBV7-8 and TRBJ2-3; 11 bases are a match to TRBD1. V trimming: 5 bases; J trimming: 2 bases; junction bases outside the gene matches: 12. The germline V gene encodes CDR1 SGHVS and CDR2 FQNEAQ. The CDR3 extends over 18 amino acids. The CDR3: CASSGIRGTGGFTDTQYF. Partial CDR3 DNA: TGTGCCAGCAGCGGTATTAGGGGGACAGGGGGATTCACAGATACG.

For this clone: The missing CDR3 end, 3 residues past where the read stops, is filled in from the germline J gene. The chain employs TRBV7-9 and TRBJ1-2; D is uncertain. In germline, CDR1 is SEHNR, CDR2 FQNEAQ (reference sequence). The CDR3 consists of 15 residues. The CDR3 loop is CASSLELGWVGGYTF. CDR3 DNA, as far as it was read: TGTGCCAGCAGCCTGGAATTAGGGTGGGTAGGCGGC.